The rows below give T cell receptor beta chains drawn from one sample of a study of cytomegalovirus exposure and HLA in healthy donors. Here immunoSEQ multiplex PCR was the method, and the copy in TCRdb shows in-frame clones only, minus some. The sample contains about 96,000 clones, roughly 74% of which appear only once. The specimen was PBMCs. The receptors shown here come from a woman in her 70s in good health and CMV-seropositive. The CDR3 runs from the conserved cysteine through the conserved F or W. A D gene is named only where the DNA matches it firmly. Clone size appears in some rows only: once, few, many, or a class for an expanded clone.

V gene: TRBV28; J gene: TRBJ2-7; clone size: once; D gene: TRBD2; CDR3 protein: CAGSSPGLEALYEQYF; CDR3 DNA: TGTGCCGGCAGTTCGCCGGGACTAGAGGCTCTCTACGAGCAGTACTTC
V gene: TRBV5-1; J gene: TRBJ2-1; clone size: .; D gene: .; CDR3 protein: CASTSPQGTYYNEQFF; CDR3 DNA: TGCGCCAGCACCTCCCCCCAGGGTACTTACTACAATGAGCAGTTCTTC
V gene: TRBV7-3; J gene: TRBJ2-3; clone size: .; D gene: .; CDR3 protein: CASSRTYSTDTQYF; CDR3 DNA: TGTGCCAGCAGCAGAACTTATAGCACAGATACGCAGTATTTT
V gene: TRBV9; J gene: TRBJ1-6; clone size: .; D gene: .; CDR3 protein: CASSPQPLHF; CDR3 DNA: TGTGCCAGCAGCCCCCAACCCCTCCACTTT
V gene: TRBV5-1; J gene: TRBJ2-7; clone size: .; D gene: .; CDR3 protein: CASSRDTPYEQYF; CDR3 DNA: TGCGCCAGCTCCCGGGACACCCCCTACGAGCAGTACTTC
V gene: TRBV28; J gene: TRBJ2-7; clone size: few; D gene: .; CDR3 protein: CASSVVAYEQYF; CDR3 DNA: TGTGCCAGCAGTGTCGTTGCCTACGAGCAGTACTTC
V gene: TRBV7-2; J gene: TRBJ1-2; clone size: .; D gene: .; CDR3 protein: CASSFEPGGGSGYTF; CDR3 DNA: TGTGCCAGCAGCTTTGAGCCCGGGGGGGGCAGCGGCTACACCTTC
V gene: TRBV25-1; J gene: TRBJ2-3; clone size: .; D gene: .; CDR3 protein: CASSERGVGTDTQYF; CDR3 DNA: TGTGCCAGCAGCGAACGCGGGGTGGGAACAGATACGCAGTATTTT
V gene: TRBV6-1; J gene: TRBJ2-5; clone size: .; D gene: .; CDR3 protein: CASSEGRTQYF; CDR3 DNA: TGTGCCAGCAGTGAAGGGAGGACCCAGTACTTC
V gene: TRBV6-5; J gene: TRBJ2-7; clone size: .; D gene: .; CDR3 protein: CASSEQFSSYEQYF; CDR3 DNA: TGTGCCAGCAGTGAACAGTTTAGCTCCTACGAGCAGTACTTC
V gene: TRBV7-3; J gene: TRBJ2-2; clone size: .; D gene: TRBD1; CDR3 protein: CASSRTQSGGLNTGELFF; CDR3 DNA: TGTGCCAGCAGCCGAACCCAGTCAGGGGGTTTGAACACCGGGGAGCTGTTTTTT
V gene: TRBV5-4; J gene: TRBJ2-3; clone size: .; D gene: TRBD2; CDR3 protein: CASSLGLAGRGTQYF; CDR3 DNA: TGTGCCAGCAGCTTGGGACTAGCGGGGCGAGGTACGCAGTATTTT